The 8 T cell receptor beta chains listed next were all sequenced from one sample in a study of T cell clonality in common variable immunodeficiency. This table comes from immunoSEQ multiplex PCR, and its TCRdb copy is limited to in-frame clones, with some not included. The sample shows about 60,000 clones, none of them appearing just once. Sequencing was done on a sample of peripheral blood mononuclear cells. Receptors originate from a person aged 18 to 75 in good health.

A word on this clone: Read sequence stops 3 residues before the CDR3 end, and the germline J gene provides the missing end. The gene calls are TRBV13 and TRBJ1-2, with D possibly being TRBD1 (6 bases). The CDR3 has 15 amino acids. Germline V gives CDR1 PRHDT, CDR2 FYEKMQ (reference sequence). V lost 5 bases and J lost 4, with 17 bases in between. The CDR3 loop reads CASSRSRQASYGYTF. CDR3 DNA, as far as it was read: TGTGCCAGCAGCCGGTCACGACAGGCCTCCTATGGC.

This clone was counted many times. The read halts 3 residues ahead of the CDR3 end, with the missing end drawn from the germline J gene. The same CDR3 also results from other DNA sequences found in this sample. The rearrangement links TRBV20-1 to TRBJ1-5; D remains ambiguous. The V gene lost 3 bases and the J gene lost 1 base, with 16 bases spanning the gap. The CDR3 is 16 residues long. The germline V gene has CDR1 DFQATT and CDR2 SNEGSKA (reference sequence). The CDR3 is CSARAGLGLSNQPQHF. The DNA read from the CDR3 is TGCAGTGCTAGGGCTGGTCTTGGGCTCAGCAATCAGCCC.

There are many counts of this clone. The read is 3 residues too short to cover the CDR3 end, so that end is filled in from the germline J gene. This chain connects TRBV10-3 to TRBJ2-1; 10 bases map to TRBD2. The CDR3 sequence is 17 residues long. Germline V CDR1 and CDR2: ENHRY, SYGVKD. V lost 2 bases and J lost 9; bases outside the gene matches: 13. Partial CDR3 DNA: TGTGCCATCAGTGAGGAAATTAGGGCTAGCGGGAGTAGTGAG. Protein product: CAISEEIRASGSSE. The whole CDR3 protein is CAISEEIRASGSSEQFF.

The table lists this clone with many counts. The CDR3 extends 3 residues past the end of the read, so its final part is completed from the germline J gene. The chain is built from TRBV5-1 and TRBJ1-2, with a tentative D call TRBD1 (5 bases). CDR1 is SGHRS and CDR2 is YFSETQ in the germline V gene. CDR3 size: 22 residues. V gave up 0 bases and J gave up 0 bases, with 30 bases separating them. The CDR3 is CASSLARPGGVLFTSANYGYTF. The sequenced part of the CDR3 DNA is TGCGCCAGCAGCTTGGCCCGGCCGGGAGGGGTCCTATTTACTTCAGCTAACTATGGC.

Comment on this clone: The read ends 3 residues shy of where the CDR3 ends; the end is completed using the germline J gene. The genes are TRBV6-1 and TRBJ2-7; TRBD1 is a possible D gene (5 bases). Germline V gene lookup returns CDR1 MNHNS and CDR2 SASEGT. Trimming removed 4 bases from V and 2 bases from J, with 12 bases in between. The CDR3 covers 14 residues. CDR3: CASSVQGSAYEQYF. CDR3 bases read: TGTGCCAGCAGTGTTCAGGGATCCGCCTACGAG.

This clone appeared many times. The CDR3 end is not reached by the read, which stops 3 residues before it; the germline J gene fills it in. The chain recombines TRBV5-4 with TRBJ1-5, with TRBD1 as a possible D gene (6 bases). The CDR3 spans 13 residues. Trimming took off 0 bases at V and 7 bases at J, with 8 bases between the two ends. Germline values: CDR1 SGHNT, CDR2 YYREEE (reference sequence). The CDR3 bases that were read are TGTGCCAGCAGCTTGGACAGGGACCAGCCC. This sequence encodes CASSLDRDQP. The whole CDR3 protein reads CASSLDRDQPQHF.

This clone was found many times. The observed sequence ends 3 residues before the CDR3 terminus, with the missing tail filled in from the germline J gene. This CDR3 is also generated by other DNA sequences in the sample. The chain has TRBV30 and TRBJ2-7; maybe TRBD1 (6 bases). CDR3 size: 13 residues. Trimming removed 1 base from V and 2 bases from J, with 9 bases in between. CDR1 and CDR2 from the germline V gene are GTSNPN and SVGIG (reference sequence). CDR3 in amino acids: CAWSGGLAYEQYF. The part of the CDR3 DNA that was read is TGTGCCTGGAGTGGGGGGCTAGCCTACGAG.

This clone was seen many times. The CDR3 end is not reached by the read, which stops 3 residues before it; the germline J gene fills it in. The genes are TRBV10-3 and TRBJ2-3, with TRBD2 matching 10 bases. V was pared by 4 bases and J by 1 base, with 5 bases of the junction left unmatched. The germline V gene has CDR1 ENHRY and CDR2 SYGVKD. The CDR3 length is 16 residues. The part of the CDR3 DNA that was read is TGTGCCATCAGTGCCCCCACTAGCGGGGGCACAGATACG. It encodes CAISAPTSGGTDT. Given in full, the CDR3 is CAISAPTSGGTDTQYF.